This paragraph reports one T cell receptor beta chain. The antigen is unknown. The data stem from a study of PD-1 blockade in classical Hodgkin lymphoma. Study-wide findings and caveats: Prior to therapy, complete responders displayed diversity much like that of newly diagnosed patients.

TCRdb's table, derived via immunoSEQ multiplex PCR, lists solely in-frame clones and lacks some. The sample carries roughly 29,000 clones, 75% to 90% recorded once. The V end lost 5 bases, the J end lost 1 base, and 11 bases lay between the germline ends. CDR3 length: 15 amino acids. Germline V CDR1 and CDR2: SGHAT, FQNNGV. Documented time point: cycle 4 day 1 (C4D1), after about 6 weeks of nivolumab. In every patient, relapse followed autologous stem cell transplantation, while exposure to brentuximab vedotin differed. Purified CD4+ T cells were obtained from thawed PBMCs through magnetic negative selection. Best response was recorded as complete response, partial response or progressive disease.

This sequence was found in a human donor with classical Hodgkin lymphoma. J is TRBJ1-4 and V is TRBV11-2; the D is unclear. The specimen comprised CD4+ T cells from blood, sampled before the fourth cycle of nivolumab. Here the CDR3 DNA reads TGTGCCAGCAGCCCCGTCACGGGAACTAATGAAAAACTGTTTTTT. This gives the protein CASSPVTGTNEKLFF.